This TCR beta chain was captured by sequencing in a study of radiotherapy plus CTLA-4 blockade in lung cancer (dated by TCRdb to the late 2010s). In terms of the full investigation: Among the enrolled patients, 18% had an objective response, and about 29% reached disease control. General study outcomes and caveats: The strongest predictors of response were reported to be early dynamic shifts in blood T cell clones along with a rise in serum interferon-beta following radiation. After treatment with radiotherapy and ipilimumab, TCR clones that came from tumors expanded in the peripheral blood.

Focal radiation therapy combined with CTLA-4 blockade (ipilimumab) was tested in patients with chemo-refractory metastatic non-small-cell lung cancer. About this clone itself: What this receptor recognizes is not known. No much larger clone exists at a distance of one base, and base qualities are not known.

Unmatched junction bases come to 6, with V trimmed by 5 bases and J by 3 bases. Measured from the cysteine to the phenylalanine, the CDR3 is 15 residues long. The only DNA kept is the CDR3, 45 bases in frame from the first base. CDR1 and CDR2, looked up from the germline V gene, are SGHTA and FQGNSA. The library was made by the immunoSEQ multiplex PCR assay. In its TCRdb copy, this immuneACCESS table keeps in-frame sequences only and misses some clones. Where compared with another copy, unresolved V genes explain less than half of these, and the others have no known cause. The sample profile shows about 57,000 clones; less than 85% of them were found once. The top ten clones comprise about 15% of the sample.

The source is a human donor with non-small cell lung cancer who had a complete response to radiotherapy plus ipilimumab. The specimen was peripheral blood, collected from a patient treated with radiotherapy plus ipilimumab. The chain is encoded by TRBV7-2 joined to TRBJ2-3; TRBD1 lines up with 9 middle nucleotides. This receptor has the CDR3 CASSLGTGRTDTQYF. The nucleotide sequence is TGTGCCAGCAGCCTCGGGACAGGGCGGACAGATACGCAGTATTTT.